This entry is about one T cell receptor beta chain. V lost 0 bases and J lost 0, with 12 bases in between. The CDR3 extends over 16 amino acids. CDR1 is SGHRS, CDR2 YFSETQ, per germline. The source of the sample is a study of control samples from healthy donors and cancer patients. Measured with immunoSEQ multiplex PCR; TCRdb has only the in-frame clones, and not every one. Of about 140,000 clones listed, about 90% are singletons. The V call is TRBV5-1, the J call TRBJ1-2; D call uncertain. This clonotype was sampled from a man in his late teens or twenties in good health. The source material was blood. CDR3 in DNA: TGCGCCAGCAGCTTGGTACCCGGCTACACTAACTATGGCTACACCTTC. This codes for CASSLVPGYTNYGYTF.